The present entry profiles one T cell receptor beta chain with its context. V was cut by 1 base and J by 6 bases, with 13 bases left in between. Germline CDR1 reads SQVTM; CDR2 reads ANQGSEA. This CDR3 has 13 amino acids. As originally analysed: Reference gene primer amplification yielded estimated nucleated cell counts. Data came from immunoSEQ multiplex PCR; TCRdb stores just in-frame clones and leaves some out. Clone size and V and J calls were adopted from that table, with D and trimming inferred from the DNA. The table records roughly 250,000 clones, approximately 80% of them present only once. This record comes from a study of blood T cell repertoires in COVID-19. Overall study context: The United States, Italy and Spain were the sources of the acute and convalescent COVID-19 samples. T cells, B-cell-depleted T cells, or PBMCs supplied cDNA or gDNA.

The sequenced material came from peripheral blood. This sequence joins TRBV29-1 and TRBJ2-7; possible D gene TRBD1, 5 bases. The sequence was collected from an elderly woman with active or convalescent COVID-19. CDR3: CSVEVQGIGEQYF. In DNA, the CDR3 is TGCAGCGTTGAAGTCCAGGGTATTGGCGAGCAGTACTTC.